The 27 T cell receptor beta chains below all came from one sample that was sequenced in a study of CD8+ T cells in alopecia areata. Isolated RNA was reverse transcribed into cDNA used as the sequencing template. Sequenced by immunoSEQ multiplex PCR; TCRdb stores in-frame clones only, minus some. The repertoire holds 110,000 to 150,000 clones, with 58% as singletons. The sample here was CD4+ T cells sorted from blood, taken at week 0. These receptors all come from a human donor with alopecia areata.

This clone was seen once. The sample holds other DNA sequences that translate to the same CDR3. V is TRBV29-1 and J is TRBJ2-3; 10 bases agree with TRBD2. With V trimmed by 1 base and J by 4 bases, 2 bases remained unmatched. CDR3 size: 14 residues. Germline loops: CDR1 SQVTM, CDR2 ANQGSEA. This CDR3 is CSVEVAGGSDTQYF. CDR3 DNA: TGCAGCGTTGAAGTAGCGGGGGGTTCAGATACGCAGTATTTT.

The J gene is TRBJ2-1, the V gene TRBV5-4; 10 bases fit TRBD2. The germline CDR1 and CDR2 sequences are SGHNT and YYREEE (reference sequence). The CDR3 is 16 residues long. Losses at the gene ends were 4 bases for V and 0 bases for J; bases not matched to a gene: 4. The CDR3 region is CASSHLAGGSYNEQFF. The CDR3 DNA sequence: TGTGCCAGCAGCCATTTAGCGGGGGGCTCCTACAATGAGCAGTTCTTC.

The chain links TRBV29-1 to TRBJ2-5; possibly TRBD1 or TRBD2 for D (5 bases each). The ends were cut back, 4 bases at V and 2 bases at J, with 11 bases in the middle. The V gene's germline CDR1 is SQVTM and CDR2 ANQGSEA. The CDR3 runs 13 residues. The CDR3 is CSVVRDGQETQYF. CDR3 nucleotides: TGCAGCGTTGTGAGGGACGGGCAAGAGACCCAGTACTTC. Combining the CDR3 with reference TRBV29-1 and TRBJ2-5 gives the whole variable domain SAVISQKPSRDICQRGTSLTIQCQVDSQVTMMFWYRQQPGQSLTLIATANQGSEATYESGFVIDKFPISRPNLTFSTLTVSNMSPEDSSIYLCSVVRDGQETQYFGPGTRLLVL.

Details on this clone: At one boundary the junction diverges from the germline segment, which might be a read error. The CDR3 DNA reads as TGTGCCAGTAGTAGGTCGAGGACGCCTAAGTATGGCTACACCTTC. This sequence encodes CASSRSRTPKYGYTF. The chain carries TRBV19 and TRBJ1-2; D is ambiguous. The CDR3 sequence is 15 residues long. Germline CDR1 and CDR2: LNHDA and SQIVND (reference sequence).

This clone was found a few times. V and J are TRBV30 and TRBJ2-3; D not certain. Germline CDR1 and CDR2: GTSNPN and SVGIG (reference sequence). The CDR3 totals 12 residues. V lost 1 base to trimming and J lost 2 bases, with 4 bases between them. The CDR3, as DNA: TGTGCCTGGAGTGCCCTCACAGATACGCAGTATTTT. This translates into CAWSALTDTQYF.

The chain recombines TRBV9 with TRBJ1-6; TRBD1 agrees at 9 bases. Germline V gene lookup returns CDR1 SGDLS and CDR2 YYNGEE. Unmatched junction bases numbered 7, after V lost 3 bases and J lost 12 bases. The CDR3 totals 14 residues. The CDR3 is CASSGGTGFGPLHF. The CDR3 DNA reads TGTGCCAGCAGCGGTGGGACAGGGTTTGGACCCCTCCACTTT.

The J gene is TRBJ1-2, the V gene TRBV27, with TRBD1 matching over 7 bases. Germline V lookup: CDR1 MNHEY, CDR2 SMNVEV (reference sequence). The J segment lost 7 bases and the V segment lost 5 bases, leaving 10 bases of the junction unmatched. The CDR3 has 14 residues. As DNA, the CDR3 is TGTGCCAGCAGTACTACCACAGGGGAGTCTGGCTACACCTTC. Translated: CASSTTTGESGYTF.

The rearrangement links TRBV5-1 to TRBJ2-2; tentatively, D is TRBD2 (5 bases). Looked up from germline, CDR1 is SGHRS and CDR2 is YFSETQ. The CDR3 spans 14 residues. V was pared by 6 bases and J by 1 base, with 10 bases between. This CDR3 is CASKREMNTGELFF. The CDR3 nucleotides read TGCGCCAGCAAAAGGGAGATGAACACCGGGGAGCTGTTTTTT.

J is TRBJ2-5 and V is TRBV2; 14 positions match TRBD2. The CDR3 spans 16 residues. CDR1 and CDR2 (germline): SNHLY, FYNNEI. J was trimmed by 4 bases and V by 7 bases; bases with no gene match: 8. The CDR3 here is CASTPTSGGARETQYF. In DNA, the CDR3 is TGTGCCAGCACCCCGACTAGCGGGGGGGCGAGAGAGACCCAGTACTTC.

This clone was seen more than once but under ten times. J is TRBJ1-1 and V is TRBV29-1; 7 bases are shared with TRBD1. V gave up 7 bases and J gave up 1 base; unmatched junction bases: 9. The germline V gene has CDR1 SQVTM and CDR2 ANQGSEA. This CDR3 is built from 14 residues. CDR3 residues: CSGTPGQWNTEAFF. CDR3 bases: TGCAGCGGGACACCGGGACAGTGGAACACTGAAGCTTTCTTT.

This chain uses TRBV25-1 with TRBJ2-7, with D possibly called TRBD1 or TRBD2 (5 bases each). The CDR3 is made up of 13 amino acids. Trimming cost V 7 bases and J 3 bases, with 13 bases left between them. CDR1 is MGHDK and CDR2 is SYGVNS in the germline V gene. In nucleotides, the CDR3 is TGTGCCAGCACCCGGGGCCTCAACTACGAGCAGTACTTC. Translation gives CASTRGLNYEQYF.

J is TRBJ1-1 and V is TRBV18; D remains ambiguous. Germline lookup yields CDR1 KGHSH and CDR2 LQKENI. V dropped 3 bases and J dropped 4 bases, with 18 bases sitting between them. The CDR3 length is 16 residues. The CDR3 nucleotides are TGTGCCAGCTCACCCACGGAGGTGGGGATGGGCACTGAAGCTTTCTTT. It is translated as CASSPTEVGMGTEAFF.

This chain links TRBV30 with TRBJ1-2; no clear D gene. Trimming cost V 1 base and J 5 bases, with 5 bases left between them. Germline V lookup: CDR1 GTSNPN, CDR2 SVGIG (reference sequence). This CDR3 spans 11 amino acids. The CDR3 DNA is TGTGCCTGGAGTGGAGATTATGGCTACACCTTC. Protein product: CAWSGDYGYTF.

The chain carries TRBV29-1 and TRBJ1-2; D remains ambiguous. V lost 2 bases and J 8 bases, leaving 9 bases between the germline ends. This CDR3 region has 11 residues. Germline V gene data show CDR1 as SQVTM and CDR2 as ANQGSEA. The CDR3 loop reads CSVEPGGGYTF. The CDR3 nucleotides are TGCAGCGTTGAACCAGGTGGCGGCTACACCTTC.

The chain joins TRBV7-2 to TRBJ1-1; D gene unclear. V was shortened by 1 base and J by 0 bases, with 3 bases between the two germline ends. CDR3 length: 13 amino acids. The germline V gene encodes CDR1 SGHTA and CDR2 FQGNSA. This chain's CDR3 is CASSLGMNTEAFF. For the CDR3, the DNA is TGTGCCAGCAGCTTAGGGATGAACACTGAAGCTTTCTTT.

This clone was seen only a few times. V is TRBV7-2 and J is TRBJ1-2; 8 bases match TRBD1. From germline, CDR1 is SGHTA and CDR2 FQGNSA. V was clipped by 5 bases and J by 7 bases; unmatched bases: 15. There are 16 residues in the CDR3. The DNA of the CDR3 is TGTGCCAGCAGCCGGCCTGGGGGGCAGGGGGCTGGTGGCTACACCTTC. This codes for CASSRPGGQGAGGYTF. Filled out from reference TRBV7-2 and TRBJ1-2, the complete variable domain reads GAGVSQSPSNKVTEKGKDVELRCDPISGHTALYWYRQSLGQGLEFLIYFQGNSAPDKSGLPSDRFSAERTGGSVSTLTIQRTQQEDSAVYLCASSRPGGQGAGGYTFGSGTRLTVV.

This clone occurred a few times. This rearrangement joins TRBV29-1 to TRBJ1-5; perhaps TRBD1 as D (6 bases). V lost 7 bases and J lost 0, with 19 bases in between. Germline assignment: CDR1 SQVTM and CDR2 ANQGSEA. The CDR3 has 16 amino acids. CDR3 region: CSAELTGTYSNQPQHF. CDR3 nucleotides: TGCAGCGCCGAGCTGACAGGAACCTATAGCAATCAGCCCCAGCATTTT. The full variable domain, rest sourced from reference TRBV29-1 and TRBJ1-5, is SAVISQKPSRDICQRGTSLTIQCQVDSQVTMMFWYRQQPGQSLTLIATANQGSEATYESGFVIDKFPISRPNLTFSTLTVSNMSPEDSSIYLCSAELTGTYSNQPQHFGDGTRLSIL.

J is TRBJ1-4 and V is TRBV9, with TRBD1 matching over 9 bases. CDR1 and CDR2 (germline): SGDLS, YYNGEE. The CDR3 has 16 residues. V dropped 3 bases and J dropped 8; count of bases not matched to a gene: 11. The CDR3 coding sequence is TGTGCCAGCAGCGACGAGCCGGGACAGGGAGTCGAAAAACTGTTTTTT. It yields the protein CASSDEPGQGVEKLFF.

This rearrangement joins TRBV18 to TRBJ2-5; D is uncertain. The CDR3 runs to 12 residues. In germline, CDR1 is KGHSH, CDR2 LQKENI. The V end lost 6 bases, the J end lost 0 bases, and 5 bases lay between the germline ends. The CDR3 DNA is TGTGCCAGCTCTCCATACCAAGAGACCCAGTACTTC. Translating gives CASSPYQETQYF.

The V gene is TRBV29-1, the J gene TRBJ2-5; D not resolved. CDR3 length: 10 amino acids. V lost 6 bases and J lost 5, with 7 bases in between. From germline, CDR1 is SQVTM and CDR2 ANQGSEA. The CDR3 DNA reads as TGCAGCGTGGCCCGGGAGACCCAGTACTTC. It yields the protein CSVARETQYF.

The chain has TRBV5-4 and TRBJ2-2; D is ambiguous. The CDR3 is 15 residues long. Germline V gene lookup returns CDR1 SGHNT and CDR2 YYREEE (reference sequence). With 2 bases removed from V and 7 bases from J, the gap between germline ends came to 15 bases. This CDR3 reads CASSFSTGSGGELFF. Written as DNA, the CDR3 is TGTGCCAGCAGCTTTAGTACCGGCAGTGGCGGGGAGCTGTTTTTT.

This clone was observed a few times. CDR3 nucleotides: TGCAGCGTTGCAGTGACAGGACGGTATGGCTACACCTTC. This encodes CSVAVTGRYGYTF. The chain joins TRBV29-1 to TRBJ1-2, with D maybe TRBD1 (6 bases). Germline V gene lookup returns CDR1 SQVTM and CDR2 ANQGSEA. The CDR3 extends over 13 amino acids. Trimming stripped 4 bases from V and 5 bases from J, with 14 bases between.

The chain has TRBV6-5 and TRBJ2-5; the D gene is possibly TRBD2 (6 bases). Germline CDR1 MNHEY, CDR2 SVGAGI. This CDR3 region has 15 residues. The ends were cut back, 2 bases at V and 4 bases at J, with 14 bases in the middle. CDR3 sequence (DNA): TGTGCCAGCAGTTACGGGGGGTCGGGGAGAGAGACCCAGTACTTC. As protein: CASSYGGSGRETQYF.

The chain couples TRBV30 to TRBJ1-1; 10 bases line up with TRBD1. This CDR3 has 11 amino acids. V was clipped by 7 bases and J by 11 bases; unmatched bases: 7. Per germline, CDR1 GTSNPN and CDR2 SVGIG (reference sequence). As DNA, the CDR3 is TGTGCCTCCCTCGACAGGGGGCGGGCTTTCTTT. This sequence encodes CASLDRGRAFF.

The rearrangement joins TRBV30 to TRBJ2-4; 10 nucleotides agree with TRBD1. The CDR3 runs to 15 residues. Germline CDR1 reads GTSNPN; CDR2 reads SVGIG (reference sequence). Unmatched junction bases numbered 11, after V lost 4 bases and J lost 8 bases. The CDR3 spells CAWNGQGEGWYIQYF. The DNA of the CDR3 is TGTGCCTGGAACGGACAGGGGGAGGGATGGTACATTCAGTACTTC.

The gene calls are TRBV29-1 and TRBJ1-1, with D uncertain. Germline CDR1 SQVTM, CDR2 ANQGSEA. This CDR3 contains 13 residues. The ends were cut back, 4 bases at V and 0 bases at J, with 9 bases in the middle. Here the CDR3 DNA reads TGCAGCGTTGGGCAACAGCTGAACACTGAAGCTTTCTTT. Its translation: CSVGQQLNTEAFF. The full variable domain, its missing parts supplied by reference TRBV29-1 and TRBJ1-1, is SAVISQKPSRDICQRGTSLTIQCQVDSQVTMMFWYRQQPGQSLTLIATANQGSEATYESGFVIDKFPISRPNLTFSTLTVSNMSPEDSSIYLCSVGQQLNTEAFFGQGTRLTVV.

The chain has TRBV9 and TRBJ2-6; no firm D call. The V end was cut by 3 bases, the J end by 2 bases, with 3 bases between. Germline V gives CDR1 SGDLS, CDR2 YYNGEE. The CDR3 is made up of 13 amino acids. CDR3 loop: CASSEPGANVLTF. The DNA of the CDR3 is TGTGCCAGCAGCGAGCCTGGGGCCAACGTCCTGACTTTC.